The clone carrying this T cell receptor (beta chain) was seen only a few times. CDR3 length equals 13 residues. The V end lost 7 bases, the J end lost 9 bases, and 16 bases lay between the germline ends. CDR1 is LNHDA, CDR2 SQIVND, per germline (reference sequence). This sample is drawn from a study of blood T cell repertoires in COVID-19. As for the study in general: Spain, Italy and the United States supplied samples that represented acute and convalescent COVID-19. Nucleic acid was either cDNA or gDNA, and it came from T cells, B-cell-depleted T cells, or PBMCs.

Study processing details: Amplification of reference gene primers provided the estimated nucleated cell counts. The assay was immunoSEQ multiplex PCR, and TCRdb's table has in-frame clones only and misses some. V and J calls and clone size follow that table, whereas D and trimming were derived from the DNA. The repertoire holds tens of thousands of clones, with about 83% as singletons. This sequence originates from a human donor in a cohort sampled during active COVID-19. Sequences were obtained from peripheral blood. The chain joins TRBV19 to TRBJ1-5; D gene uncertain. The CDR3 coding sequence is TGTGCCAGTAAGATGAACGGGTTGCGGCCCCAGCATTTT. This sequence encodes CASKMNGLRPQHF.